Listed below are T cell receptor beta chains from one sample, sequenced in a study of T cells in Graves' hyperthyroidism and ophthalmopathy. TCRdb re-called the multiplex PCR reads with MiXCR, one entry per CDR3 protein. The sample consists of some 200,000 distinct CDR3 sequences, roughly 17% of them appearing once. The source material was blood. The receptors stem from a woman between 45 and 60 years old with Graves' hyperthyroidism. Both conserved end residues are part of each CDR3. The order of the fields is V gene, CDR3 protein.

TRBV19 | CASSIGTAYGYTF
TRBV27 | CASSPRDVNEQFF
TRBV5-4 | CASSQSTGNGYTF
TRBV20-1 | CSAILAGVYEQYF
TRBV12-3/TRBV12-4 | CASRSGENNNQPQHF
TRBV6-1 | CASSEVNRGQQYF
TRBV27 | CASSLKRTSGINNEQFF
TRBV30 | CAWSVGDTQYF
TRBV7-3 | CASSLTRDAEAFF
TRBV5-4 | CASSFELGQGIYGYTF
TRBV2 | CASSPPFPDPQKSTEAFF
TRBV20-1 | CSAKTGGAVGYTF
TRBV20-1 | CSANAGTSAHNEQFF
TRBV7-9 | CASSFPTGGEGELFF